Detailed here is one T cell receptor (beta chain). Its recognized antigen is unknown. The sample holds no much larger clone one base away, and base qualities are not on file. This specimen comes from a study of blood T cell repertoires in COVID-19 (dated by TCRdb to about 2020). Background for the entire study: Collaborator samples came from the United States, Italy and Spain and covered acute and convalescent phases of COVID-19. The repertoires were made available in a free public database intended to serve as a resource for research on the immune response to SARS-CoV-2. Samples were obtained from the ongoing ImmuneRACE study (first 160 participants) and from over 1,000 subjects provided by 6 global collaborators. Where HLA class I and class II types were available, the types were taken from metadata supplied by the sample provider, not from assay-based typing. Subjects who had been exposed to COVID-19, were actively infected with it, or had recovered from it provided the deeply sampled blood TCRbeta repertoires that made up the dataset. The material from the prospective study consisted of cDNA or gDNA derived from T cells, B-cell-depleted T cells, or PBMCs. The sample metadata nearly always contained a de-identified subject ID, COVID-19 status, age in years and sex.

The research as a whole found: The quantity of clinical and demographic metadata differed by source and by participant and was supplied without curation.

TCRbeta CDR3 regions were amplified from genomic DNA by means of the immunoSEQ Assay, a bias-controlled multiplex PCR. On the study's bioinformatics: The number of nucleated cells in each sample was estimated from the amplification of reference gene primers within the assay. Sequence reads were collapsed and filtered to measure the absolute abundance of every unique TCRbeta CDR3 rearrangement. For each sample, productive Simpson clonality was calculated as the square root of Simpson's diversity index across productive rearrangements. The source is immuneACCESS, and TCRdb retained only in-frame sequences with V and J called. Part of the clones is not carried over; for the studies checked, unresolved V genes explain less than half of this, and the remainder is unexplained. The V and J calls and clone size come from that table; D and trimming were worked out from the DNA. The sample data list approximately 98,000 clones, and roughly four fifths of these were observed just once. The leading ten clones occupy less than 5% of the sample.

Each collaborating institution followed its own protocols to collect whole blood in K2EDTA tubes. Collaborator samples were shipped for TCRbeta analysis as frozen whole blood, isolated PBMCs, or DNA extracted from either sample type. Cut back by 2 bases and 4 bases, the V and J ends lie 11 bases apart. From the germline V gene, CDR1 is MNHNS and CDR2 is SASEGT. The CDR3 runs 15 amino acids, cysteine and phenylalanine included. Only the CDR3 region is kept as DNA, spanning 45 bases read in frame from base 1. The sequence came from a woman in her 70s with acute or convalescent COVID-19. The rearranged chain carries TRBV6-1 and TRBJ1-4, and the D gene may be TRBD1, 5 bases matching. Material for sequencing was peripheral blood. The sequenced DNA is TGTGCCAGCAGTGAATCGGGGAGGGGTAATGAAAAACTGTTTTTT. Translation gives CASSESGRGNEKLFF.